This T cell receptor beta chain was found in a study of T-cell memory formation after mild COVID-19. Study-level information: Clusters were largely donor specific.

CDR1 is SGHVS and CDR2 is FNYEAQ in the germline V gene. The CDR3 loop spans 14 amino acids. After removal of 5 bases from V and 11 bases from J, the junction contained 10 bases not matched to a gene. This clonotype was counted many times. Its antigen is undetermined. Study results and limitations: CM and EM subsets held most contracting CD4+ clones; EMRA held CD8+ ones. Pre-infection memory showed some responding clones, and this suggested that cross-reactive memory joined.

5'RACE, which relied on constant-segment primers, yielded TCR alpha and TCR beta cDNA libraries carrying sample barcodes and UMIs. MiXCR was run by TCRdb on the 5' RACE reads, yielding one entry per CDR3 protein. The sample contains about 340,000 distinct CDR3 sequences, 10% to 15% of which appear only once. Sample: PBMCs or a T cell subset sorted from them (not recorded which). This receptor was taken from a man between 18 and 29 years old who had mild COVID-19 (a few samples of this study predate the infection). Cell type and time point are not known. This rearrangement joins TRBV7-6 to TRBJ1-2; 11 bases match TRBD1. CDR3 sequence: CASSLLAGQGVYTF. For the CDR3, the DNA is TGTGCCAGCAGCCTACTTGCGGGACAGGGGGTTTACACCTTC.